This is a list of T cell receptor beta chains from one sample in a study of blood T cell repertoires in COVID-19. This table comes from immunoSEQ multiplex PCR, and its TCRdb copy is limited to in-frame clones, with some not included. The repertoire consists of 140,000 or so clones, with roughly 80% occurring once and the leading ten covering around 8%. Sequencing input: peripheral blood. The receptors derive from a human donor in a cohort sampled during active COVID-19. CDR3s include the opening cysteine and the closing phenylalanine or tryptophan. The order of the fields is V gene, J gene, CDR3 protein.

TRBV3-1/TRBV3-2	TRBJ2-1	CASSHTRGPYNEQFF
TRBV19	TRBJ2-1	CASSTTSGGYNEQFF
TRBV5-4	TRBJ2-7	CASSQQGAGYEQYF
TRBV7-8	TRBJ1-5	CASSLTRGAVQPQHF
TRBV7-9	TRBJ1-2	CASGGGNYGYTF
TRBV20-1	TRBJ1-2	CSASLRTGANYGYTF
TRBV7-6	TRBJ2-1	CASSSRGQDGYNEQFF
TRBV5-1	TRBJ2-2	CASSVGTSAGLELFF
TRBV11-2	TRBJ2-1	CASSPRGSGAISSYNEQFF
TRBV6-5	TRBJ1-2	CASSYGGGTGARGYTF
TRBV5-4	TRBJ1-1	CASSRTAGGLTEAFF
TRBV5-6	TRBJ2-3	CASSLLGTSTDTQYF
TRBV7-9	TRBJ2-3	CASSLQVGPEYF
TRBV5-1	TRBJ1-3	CASSSDTLWGNTIYF
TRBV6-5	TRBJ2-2	CASNRDRGDGELFF
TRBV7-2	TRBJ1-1	CASSGQGLKTEAFF
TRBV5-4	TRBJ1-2	CASSNTGFHVYGYTF
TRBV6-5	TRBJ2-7	CASTTSGYEQYF
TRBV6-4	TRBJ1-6	CASSSGVENNSPLHF
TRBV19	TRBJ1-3	CASSARQGNSVPGNTIYF
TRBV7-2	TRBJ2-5	CASSSGLAGGSHETQYF
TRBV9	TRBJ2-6	CASSGGQVSGANVLTF
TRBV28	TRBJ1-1	CASSVLRVAGTEAFF
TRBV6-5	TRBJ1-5	CASTLNRDSNQPQHF
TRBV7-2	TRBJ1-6	CASSLDRGLSPLHF
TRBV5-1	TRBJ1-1	CASSEQGRNTEAFF
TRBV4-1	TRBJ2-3	CASSPTGSTQYF
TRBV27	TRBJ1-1	CASSLSGRSNEAFF
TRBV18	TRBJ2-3	CASSTTASTDTQYF